These 2 T cell receptor beta chains share one sample of origin, sequenced in a study of T-cell reconstitution after alpha-beta-depleted transplantation in children. It was with unique molecular identifiers that the TCRbeta library was prepared. Each CDR3 protein gets one entry after TCRdb re-called the PCR reads with MiXCR. Altogether some 600,000 distinct CDR3 sequences are present, 16% being singletons, with the ten largest covering 0.8% to 1.1%. The material was PBMCs from the stem cell graft donor, obtained from the stem cell graft. The receptors stem from a human donor who donated a stem cell graft to a child with acute myeloid leukemia.

This clonotype was detected ten times or more. CDR3 nucleotides: TGTGCCAGCAGCTTATCGGGGGGCGGTACCGGGGAGCTGTTTTTT. This translates into CASSLSGGGTGELFF. The J gene is TRBJ2-2, the V gene TRBV7-6; possible D gene TRBD2, 7 bases. The CDR3 totals 15 residues. CDR1 is SGHVS, CDR2 FNYEAQ, per germline. V lost 2 bases to trimming and J lost 5 bases, with 12 bases between them.

This clonotype was observed many times. V and J are TRBV20-1 and TRBJ1-1; D is uncertain. Trimming cost V 3 bases and J 1 base, with 15 bases left between them. Germline V gene sequence: CDR1 DFQATT, CDR2 SNEGSKA (reference sequence). This CDR3 spans 15 amino acids. Here the CDR3 reads CSARGRKGTNTEAFF. The DNA of the CDR3 is TGCAGTGCTAGGGGTCGAAAGGGAACGAACACTGAAGCTTTCTTT.